The 31 T cell receptor beta chains listed next were all sequenced from one sample in a study of shared clonotypes between healthy human individuals. Profiling relied on immunoSEQ multiplex PCR, and the TCRdb table lists in-frame clones only, not all of them. In the table there are about 490,000 clones, 81% of which are singletons. Sequencing was performed on PBMCs. These receptors all come from a middle-aged woman in good health. Some clones in this sample may be carry-over from other donors' samples.

The rearrangement links TRBV18 to TRBJ2-7; either TRBD1 or TRBD2 may fit D (5 bases each). With 0 bases removed from V and 6 bases from J, the gap between germline ends came to 12 bases. The CDR3 extends over 14 amino acids. Germline assignment: CDR1 KGHSH and CDR2 LQKENI. The CDR3: CASSPPEGLGEQYF. CDR3 nucleotides: TGTGCCAGCTCACCACCAGAGGGGTTGGGCGAGCAGTACTTC. The entire variable domain, with the rest obtained from reference TRBV18 and TRBJ2-7, is as follows: NAGVMQNPRHLVRRRGQEARLRCSPMKGHSHVYWYRQLPEEGLKFMVYLQKENIIDESGMPKERFSAEFPKEGPSILRIQQVVRGDSAAYFCASSPPEGLGEQYFGPGTRLTVT.

This chain links TRBV30 with TRBJ2-1; 10 nucleotides match TRBD1. Unmatched junction bases numbered 8, after V lost 3 bases and J lost 6 bases. Germline CDR1 is GTSNPN and CDR2 is SVGIG (reference sequence). This CDR3 has 15 residues. The CDR3 DNA follows: TGTGCCTGGAGCGGGGGGGACAGGGGAGGCAATGAGCAGTTCTTC. Translated: CAWSGGDRGGNEQFF.

The rearrangement uses TRBV10-3 and TRBJ1-1; no reliable D call. Germline V gene lookup returns CDR1 ENHRY and CDR2 SYGVKD. This CDR3 has 13 residues. Trimming pared 0 bases from V and 8 bases from J, leaving 10 bases between. Here the CDR3 reads CAISESVVDEAFF. The CDR3 DNA reads TGTGCCATCAGTGAGTCTGTAGTAGACGAAGCTTTCTTT.

The CDR3 bases are TGCAGCGACCGAACAGGGGGGAACACTGAAGCTTTCTTT. This encodes CSDRTGGNTEAFF. This sequence joins TRBV29-1 and TRBJ1-1, with 8 positions matching TRBD1. The V gene end was trimmed by 7 bases and the J gene end by 1 base; junction bases not matched to a gene: 5. The CDR3 has 13 amino acids. Germline loops: CDR1 SQVTM, CDR2 ANQGSEA. Full variable domain (outside the CDR3, taken from reference TRBV29-1 and TRBJ1-1): SAVISQKPSRDICQRGTSLTIQCQVDSQVTMMFWYRQQPGQSLTLIATANQGSEATYESGFVIDKFPISRPNLTFSTLTVSNMSPEDSSIYLCSDRTGGNTEAFFGQGTRLTVV.

Details on this clone: Given a far larger clone just one base away, this is likely a sequencing read error. V and J are TRBV10-3 and TRBJ1-2; D is perhaps TRBD1 (5 bases). The CDR3 has 13 amino acids. Germline CDR1 is ENHRY and CDR2 is SYGVKD. The V gene lost 9 bases and the J gene lost 9 bases, with 20 bases spanning the gap. This chain's CDR3 is CAIKTENIGCYTF. As DNA, the CDR3 is TGTGCCATTAAGACAGAGAACATAGGCTGCTACACCTTC.

This clone was observed at least ten times. Written as DNA, the CDR3 is TGTGCCAGCGGGCGGGAGCCCTACAATGAGCAGTTCTTC. Amino acid sequence: CASGREPYNEQFF. The V call is TRBV11-2, the J call TRBJ2-1; 7 nucleotides align to TRBD2. Per germline, CDR1 SGHAT and CDR2 FQNNGV. The length of the CDR3 is 13 residues. Trimming removed 8 bases from V and 2 bases from J; junction bases left unmatched: 3.

The count of this clone is one. The rearrangement links TRBV5-1 to TRBJ2-7, with 12 bases lining up with TRBD2. V lost 3 bases and J lost 5; bases outside the gene matches: 12. In germline, CDR1 is SGHRS, CDR2 YFSETQ. The CDR3 length is 17 residues. CDR3 sequence reads: CASSSASSGRAVHEQYF. The CDR3 DNA follows: TGCGCCAGCAGCTCGGCATCTAGCGGGAGGGCCGTGCACGAGCAGTACTTC.

The J gene is TRBJ1-1, the V gene TRBV15, with no clear D. This CDR3 is built from 13 residues. V was pared by 5 bases and J by 1 base, with 8 bases between. Germline V gives CDR1 LNHNV, CDR2 YYDKDF (reference sequence). The CDR3 nucleotides read TGTGCCACCAGCTACCTAGGGAACACTGAAGCTTTCTTT. Its translation: CATSYLGNTEAFF.

This clone was counted between two and nine times. This chain uses TRBV5-4 with TRBJ2-7, with 14 bases that match TRBD2. The germline CDR1 and CDR2 sequences are SGHNT and YYREEE (reference sequence). CDR3 size: 15 residues. V was clipped by 5 bases and J by 5 bases; unmatched bases: 6. CDR3 DNA sequence: TGTGCCAGCAGAGCCGGGACTAGCGGGAGTAACGAGCAGTACTTC. Its translation is CASRAGTSGSNEQYF.

This clone was recorded only once. The rearrangement joins TRBV29-1 to TRBJ2-1, with 9 bases matching TRBD1. The ends lost 4 bases at V and 8 bases at J; junction bases unmatched: 9. CDR1 is SQVTM, CDR2 ANQGSEA, per germline. CDR3 size: 14 residues. CDR3 residues: CSVGGGTGWDEQFF. CDR3 DNA sequence: TGCAGCGTTGGTGGGGGGACAGGGTGGGATGAGCAGTTCTTC.

This chain links TRBV29-1 with TRBJ2-5; perhaps TRBD1 as D (6 bases). This CDR3 contains 15 residues. The V end lost 1 base, the J end lost 1 base, and 13 bases lay between the germline ends. From germline, CDR1 is SQVTM and CDR2 ANQGSEA. The CDR3 bases are TGCAGCGTTGAAGGAGACAGGACCTCCCAAGAGACCCAGTACTTC. Translation: CSVEGDRTSQETQYF. The full variable domain, completed using reference TRBV29-1 and TRBJ2-5, is SAVISQKPSRDICQRGTSLTIQCQVDSQVTMMFWYRQQPGQSLTLIATANQGSEATYESGFVIDKFPISRPNLTFSTLTVSNMSPEDSSIYLCSVEGDRTSQETQYFGPGTRLLVL.

This clone was seen a few times. The chain links TRBV7-9 to TRBJ1-4; 7 nucleotides align to TRBD1. The CDR3 spans 15 residues. The V gene's germline CDR1 is SEHNR and CDR2 FQNEAQ (reference sequence). V gave up 6 bases and J gave up 5 bases; unmatched junction bases: 9. This CDR3 is CASSPTDRVNEKLFF. The CDR3 region has the DNA TGTGCCAGCAGTCCCACTGACAGGGTAAATGAAAAACTGTTTTTT.

The DNA for the CDR3 is TGTGCCAGCAGTTTTAGGACTAGCGGTTACAATGAGCAGTTCTTC. Translation: CASSFRTSGYNEQFF. The V and J genes are TRBV28 and TRBJ2-1; 10 positions agree with TRBD2. V lost 3 bases to trimming and J lost 4 bases; unmatched junction nucleotides: 3. The CDR3 sequence is 15 residues long. Germline CDR1 and CDR2: MDHEN and SYDVKM. The full variable domain, with the rest looked up from reference TRBV28 and TRBJ2-1, is DVKVTQSSRYLVKRTGEKVFLECVQDMDHENMFWYRQDPGLGLRLIYFSYDVKMKEKGDIPEGYSVSREKKERFSLILESASTNQTSMYLCASSFRTSGYNEQFFGPGTRLTVL.

This rearrangement joins TRBV10-3 to TRBJ2-2; D unclear. Germline CDR1 reads ENHRY; CDR2 reads SYGVKD. This CDR3 is 12 amino acids long. V shed 8 bases and J shed 7 bases, with 11 bases lying between them. CDR3 sequence (DNA): TGTGCCATCGGATTTGGCCGCGGGGAGCTGTTTTTT. This translates into CAIGFGRGELFF.

The chain employs TRBV11-2 and TRBJ1-1, with D possibly matching TRBD1 (6 bases). The V end was cut by 4 bases, the J end by 2 bases, with 14 bases between. CDR3 length: 15 residues. Per the germline V gene, CDR1 is SGHAT and CDR2 is FQNNGV. The CDR3 sequence is CASSSDGQYNTEAFF. In DNA, the CDR3 is TGTGCCAGCAGCTCAGATGGACAGTACAACACTGAAGCTTTCTTT.

As DNA, the CDR3 is TGTGCCAGCTCACCACAGGGGTCCGTACAGGCCTATGGCTACACCTTC. As protein: CASSPQGSVQAYGYTF. The chain uses TRBV18 and TRBJ1-2; D possibly corresponds to TRBD1 (5 bases). The germline V and J ends were trimmed by 1 base and 4 bases, with 16 bases remaining between them. CDR1 and CDR2 from the germline V gene are KGHSH and LQKENI. This CDR3 has 16 residues. Complete variable domain (other parts from reference TRBV18 and TRBJ1-2): NAGVMQNPRHLVRRRGQEARLRCSPMKGHSHVYWYRQLPEEGLKFMVYLQKENIIDESGMPKERFSAEFPKEGPSILRIQQVVRGDSAAYFCASSPQGSVQAYGYTFGSGTRLTVV.

The chain recombines TRBV19 with TRBJ2-5, with D perhaps matching TRBD2 (6 bases). The V gene lost 1 base and the J gene lost 5 bases, with 8 bases spanning the gap. CDR3 size: 13 residues. Germline CDR1 and CDR2: LNHDA and SQIVND (reference sequence). The CDR3 bases are TGTGCCAGTAGTATAGCGGGAGTGGAGACCCAGTACTTC. Amino acid sequence: CASSIAGVETQYF. Together with reference TRBV19 and TRBJ2-5, the CDR3 gives the full variable domain: DGGITQSPKYLFRKEGQNVTLSCEQNLNHDAMYWYRQDPGQGLRLIYYSQIVNDFQKGDIAEGYSVSREKKESFPLTVTSAQKNPTAFYLCASSIAGVETQYFGPGTRLLVL.

This chain joins TRBV6-5 and TRBJ2-7; 9 bases align to TRBD2. CDR1 and CDR2 (germline): MNHEY, SVGAGI. V was clipped by 0 bases and J by 2 bases; unmatched bases: 2. The CDR3 is made up of 15 amino acids. CDR3 coding DNA: TGTGCCAGCAGTTACTCGCCTAGCGGGGCCTACGAGCAGTACTTC. This codes for CASSYSPSGAYEQYF.

About this clone: A read error is the likely source, as a far larger clone sits one nucleotide away. This chain connects TRBV28 to TRBJ2-7; D remains unclear. Germline V lookup: CDR1 MDHEN, CDR2 SYDVKM. CDR3 length: 14 residues. The DNA of the CDR3 is TGTGCCGGCAGCGACCAAGTGGCGGCATCCGAGCAGTACTTC. Its translation: CAGSDQVAASEQYF.

The chain has TRBV7-8 and TRBJ2-3; possibly TRBD2 for D (6 bases). Looked up from germline, CDR1 is SGHVS and CDR2 is FQNEAQ. CDR3 length: 15 residues. With 3 bases removed from V and 3 bases from J, the gap between germline ends came to 13 bases. The CDR3 protein is CASSFTGSGTDTQYF. CDR3 sequence (DNA): TGTGCCAGCAGCTTTACCGGGAGTGGAACAGATACGCAGTATTTT.

The rearrangement joins TRBV10-3 to TRBJ2-2; D ambiguous. V lost 4 bases and J 7 bases, leaving 7 bases between the germline ends. Looked up from germline, CDR1 is ENHRY and CDR2 is SYGVKD. The CDR3 is 12 amino acids. The CDR3 DNA reads TGTGCCATCAGTGGGGCCCGCGGGGAGCTGTTTTTT. Residues: CAISGARGELFF.

About this clone: A read error is likely here: a far larger clone is one base away. This rearrangement joins TRBV6-6 to TRBJ1-1, with unresolved D. The CDR3 runs 9 residues. The germline V gene encodes CDR1 MNHNY and CDR2 SVGAGI (reference sequence). CDR3 protein: CDSSSEAFF. DNA of the CDR3: TGTGACAGCAGTTCTGAAGCTTTCTTT.

This chain connects TRBV11-1 to TRBJ2-3; weak D call: TRBD2 (5 bases). Between the trimmed V and J ends, which lost 3 bases and 3 bases, there was a span of 10 bases. CDR1 is SGHAT, CDR2 FQDESV, per germline (reference sequence). There are 14 residues in the CDR3. CDR3 region: CASSFGVSTDTQYF. The CDR3 nucleotides are TGTGCCAGCAGCTTCGGGGTCTCGACAGATACGCAGTATTTT.

The V gene is TRBV10-3, the J gene TRBJ2-7, with 9 bases that match TRBD2. The CDR3 runs 15 residues. Looked up from germline, CDR1 is ENHRY and CDR2 is SYGVKD. V shed 3 bases and J 2 bases; nucleotides not matched to a gene: 5. Here the CDR3 DNA reads TGTGCCATCAGTGATCGGACTAGCGTGGCCTACGAGCAGTACTTC. Translated: CAISDRTSVAYEQYF.

The gene calls are TRBV28 and TRBJ1-3, with 7 bases identical to TRBD1. V trimming: 10 bases; J trimming: 1 base; junction bases outside the gene matches: 7. In germline, CDR1 is MDHEN, CDR2 SYDVKM. The CDR3 spans 14 residues. The CDR3 DNA is TGTGCCACCCGCCGACAGGGATCTGGAAACACCATATATTTT. This codes for CATRRQGSGNTIYF.

This clone was observed a single time. J is TRBJ2-3 and V is TRBV27; tentatively, D is TRBD2 (5 bases). The CDR3 spans 13 residues. V was trimmed by 7 bases and J by 0 bases, leaving 8 bases between them. Germline lookup yields CDR1 MNHEY and CDR2 SMNVEV (reference sequence). The CDR3: CASKRASTDTQYF. DNA for the CDR3: TGTGCCAGCAAGAGGGCTAGCACAGATACGCAGTATTTT.

This clone was detected only once. The rearrangement uses TRBV30 and TRBJ1-5, with D uncertain. Trimming pared 4 bases from V and 3 bases from J, leaving 10 bases between. The CDR3 consists of 13 residues. Per germline, CDR1 GTSNPN and CDR2 SVGIG (reference sequence). CDR3 residues: CAWTRGDNQPQHF. CDR3 coding DNA: TGTGCCTGGACCCGCGGGGACAATCAGCCCCAGCATTTT.

The rearrangement uses TRBV7-6 and TRBJ2-5; maybe TRBD2 (5 bases). V lost 1 base to trimming and J lost 5 bases, with 11 bases between them. The V gene's germline CDR1 is SGHVS and CDR2 FNYEAQ. CDR3 length: 14 residues. The CDR3, as DNA: TGTGCCAGCAGCTTAGGCGCTAGCATGGAGACCCAGTACTTC. Protein product: CASSLGASMETQYF.

CDR3 region: CAWRATGQVSYEQYF. The DNA for the CDR3 is TGTGCCTGGAGGGCAACAGGGCAGGTGTCCTACGAGCAGTACTTC. The chain recombines TRBV30 with TRBJ2-7, with a weak D call TRBD1 (6 bases). Trimming shortened V by 3 bases and J by 1 base, and 16 bases separated the two germline ends. The CDR3 runs 15 residues. The germline V gene encodes CDR1 GTSNPN and CDR2 SVGIG (reference sequence).

The chain uses TRBV19 and TRBJ2-5; D might be TRBD1 (5 bases). Trimming took off 5 bases at V and 4 bases at J, with 11 bases between the two ends. Looked up from germline, CDR1 is LNHDA and CDR2 is SQIVND (reference sequence). The CDR3 consists of 13 residues. The CDR3 loop reads CASSWAQGETQYF. CDR3 coding DNA: TGTGCCAGTAGTTGGGCCCAGGGAGAGACCCAGTACTTC.

This clone was seen repeatedly, ten times or more. This sample includes further DNA sequences coding for the same CDR3. The rearrangement uses TRBV6-6 and TRBJ2-7, with TRBD1 identical over 8 bases. The CDR3 length is 15 residues. In germline, CDR1 is MNHNY, CDR2 SVGAGI (reference sequence). Losses at the gene ends were 4 bases for V and 3 bases for J; bases not matched to a gene: 8. DNA for the CDR3: TGTGCCAGCAGTTCAACCGGGACAGGAATCTACGAGCAGTACTTC. The encoded protein is CASSSTGTGIYEQYF.